These 21 T cell receptor beta chains were all obtained from the same sample, sequenced in a study of blood T cell repertoires in COVID-19. Some clones are missing from TCRdb's copy, which holds only in-frame ones; the method was immunoSEQ multiplex PCR. The sample gives roughly 45,000 clones, about 92% of which show up once; over 15% is in the top ten. Sample: peripheral blood. These receptors originate from a man aged 65 to 79 with active COVID-19.

This rearrangement joins TRBV11-2 to TRBJ2-3; 12 bases are shared with TRBD2. Trimming removed 1 base from V and 2 bases from J; junction bases left unmatched: 10. Per the germline V gene, CDR1 is SGHAT and CDR2 is FQNNGV. This CDR3 comprises 19 residues. CDR3 amino acids: CASSLVFASGRAVTDTQYF. The CDR3 nucleotides are TGTGCCAGCAGCTTAGTTTTTGCTAGCGGGAGGGCCGTCACAGATACGCAGTATTTT.

The V and J genes are TRBV27 and TRBJ2-1; possible D gene TRBD2, 5 bases. This CDR3 is 13 amino acids long. The V end was cut by 11 bases, the J end by 0 bases, with 11 bases between. Germline assignment: CDR1 MNHEY and CDR2 SMNVEV (reference sequence). CDR3 in DNA: TGTGCCTGCGGGTGGAGCTCCTACAATGAGCAGTTCTTC. Protein sequence: CACGWSSYNEQFF.

The rearrangement joins TRBV27 to TRBJ2-7; 10 nucleotides align to TRBD1. The trim removed 1 base at V and 6 bases at J, leaving 6 bases unmatched. The CDR3 is 15 amino acids. Germline V gene data show CDR1 as MNHEY and CDR2 as SMNVEV (reference sequence). The CDR3 DNA sequence: TGTGCCAGCAGTTTATTCGGACAGGGGGGATCCGAGCAGTACTTC. This translates into CASSLFGQGGSEQYF.

V usage is TRBV6-1 and J usage is TRBJ1-1, with D perhaps matching TRBD1 (6 bases). CDR3 length: 17 residues. CDR1 is MNHNS and CDR2 is SASEGT in the germline V gene. V was trimmed by 2 bases and J by 1 base, leaving 17 bases between them. The CDR3, as DNA: TGTGCCAGCAGTGAAATACGGGCAGGGGACCCGAACACTGAAGCTTTCTTT. Its translation is CASSEIRAGDPNTEAFF.

V is TRBV5-1 and J is TRBJ1-1, with 7 nucleotides matching TRBD1. Germline trimming cut 4 bases from V and 8 bases from J; bases unmatched to any gene: 5. Germline V gene lookup returns CDR1 SGHRS and CDR2 YFSETQ. There are 12 residues in the CDR3. The CDR3 here is CASSATGNEAFF. The CDR3 region has the DNA TGCGCCAGCAGCGCGACAGGGAACGAAGCTTTCTTT.

The chain has TRBV7-2 and TRBJ2-7, with 7 bases matching TRBD2. This CDR3 spans 13 amino acids. Germline trimming cut 6 bases from V and 2 bases from J; bases unmatched to any gene: 4. Germline V gives CDR1 SGHTA, CDR2 FQGNSA. In DNA form, the CDR3 reads TGTGCCAGCAGTAGGCGGGAGACCTACGAGCAGTACTTC. It specifies CASSRRETYEQYF.

The gene calls are TRBV30 and TRBJ1-6; TRBD1 agrees at 7 bases. This CDR3 has 13 amino acids. The germline gives CDR1 GTSNPN, CDR2 SVGIG (reference sequence). The V segment lost 3 bases and the J segment 7 bases; nucleotides outside the gene matches: 3. In DNA, the CDR3 is TGTGCCTGGAGCACAGGGGCCAATTCACCCCTCCACTTT. Its protein product is CAWSTGANSPLHF. Complete variable domain (other parts from reference TRBV30 and TRBJ1-6): SQTIHQWPATLVQPVGSPLSLECTVEGTSNPNLYWYRQAAGRGLQLLFYSVGIGQISSEVPQNLSASRPQDRQFILSSKKLLLSDSGFYLCAWSTGANSPLHFGNGTRLTVT.

CDR3 amino acids: CASSPRGTSGPSGGDTQYF. The CDR3 DNA reads as TGTGCCAGCTCACCTCGGGGGACTAGCGGACCCTCCGGAGGGGATACGCAGTATTTT. The chain has TRBV18 and TRBJ2-3, with 11 bases fitting TRBD2. This CDR3 spans 19 amino acids. The junction had 17 bases not matched to a gene; V was cut back by 3 bases and J by 6 bases. Germline values: CDR1 KGHSH, CDR2 LQKENI.

This chain uses TRBV13 with TRBJ2-7, with D tentatively TRBD1 (5 bases). Trimming pared 3 bases from V and 9 bases from J, leaving 18 bases between. Germline assignment: CDR1 PRHDT and CDR2 FYEKMQ (reference sequence). The length of the CDR3 is 14 residues. The CDR3 loop reads CASSFGRVTSGQYF. The CDR3 region has the DNA TGTGCCAGCAGCTTTGGCAGGGTAACGTCCGGGCAGTACTTC. The full variable domain, rest sourced from reference TRBV13 and TRBJ2-7, is AAGVIQSPRHLIKEKRETATLKCYPIPRHDTVYWYQQGPGQDPQFLISFYEKMQSDKGSIPDRFSAQQFSDYHSELNMSSLELGDSALYFCASSFGRVTSGQYFGPGTRLTVT.

The rearrangement links TRBV5-4 to TRBJ2-1, with TRBD2 as a possible D gene (6 bases). Trimming took off 0 bases at V and 6 bases at J, with 13 bases between the two ends. There are 15 residues in the CDR3. Germline V CDR1 and CDR2: SGHNT, YYREEE (reference sequence). CDR3 residues: CASSLGEAGSNEQFF. The CDR3 DNA sequence: TGTGCCAGCAGCTTGGGGGAGGCAGGTTCCAATGAGCAGTTCTTC.

This clone was observed a single time. At the DNA level, this CDR3 is encoded by other sequences in the same sample as well. This sequence joins TRBV5-8 and TRBJ1-5; TRBD1 aligns across 7 bases. The CDR3 runs 17 residues. CDR1 is SGHTS, CDR2 YDEGEE, per germline. V gave up 4 bases and J gave up 1 base; unmatched junction bases: 11. For the CDR3, the DNA is TGTGCCAGCAGCCCCGAAGGAAGGGGGCTGAGCAATCAGCCCCAGCATTTT. It yields the protein CASSPEGRGLSNQPQHF.

The chain has TRBV5-1 and TRBJ2-7; 10 nucleotides align to TRBD2. This CDR3 has 16 residues. The junction had 5 bases not matched to a gene; V was cut back by 0 bases and J by 2 bases. The V gene's germline CDR1 is SGHRS and CDR2 YFSETQ. As DNA, the CDR3 is TGCGCCAGCAGCTTGGATTCTAGCGGGAGCCCCTACGAGCAGTACTTC. This encodes CASSLDSSGSPYEQYF. The full variable domain, its missing parts supplied by reference TRBV5-1 and TRBJ2-7, is KAGVTQTPRYLIKTRGQQVTLSCSPISGHRSVSWYQQTPGQGLQFLFEYFSETQRNKGNFPGRFSGRQFSNSRSEMNVSTLELGDSALYLCASSLDSSGSPYEQYFGPGTRLTVT.

This chain links TRBV19 with TRBJ2-7; 9 bases agree with TRBD1. The ends lost 4 bases at V and 0 bases at J; junction bases unmatched: 4. CDR3 length: 15 residues. The germline V gene encodes CDR1 LNHDA and CDR2 SQIVND (reference sequence). This CDR3 is CASSSGTGSSYEQYF. The DNA of the CDR3 is TGTGCCAGTAGTAGCGGGACAGGGTCCTCCTACGAGCAGTACTTC.

V gene TRBV18 combines with J gene TRBJ2-5; TRBD1 matches 9 bases. This CDR3 is 14 amino acids long. From germline, CDR1 is KGHSH and CDR2 LQKENI. The trim removed 6 bases at V and 6 bases at J, leaving 8 bases unmatched. CDR3 nucleotides: TGTGCCAGCTCCTCCACAGGGGGCATTAAGACCCAGTACTTC. Its translation is CASSSTGGIKTQYF.

J is TRBJ2-7 and V is TRBV5-4; TRBD2 matches at 13 bases. This CDR3 is 14 amino acids long. Germline CDR1 is SGHNT and CDR2 is YYREEE (reference sequence). Trimming took 4 bases from V and 7 from J; bases not matched to a gene: 5. CDR3 sequence (DNA): TGTGCCAGCAGCGGACTAGCGGGAGTTGGAGAGCAGTACTTC. As protein: CASSGLAGVGEQYF.

V is TRBV7-9 and J is TRBJ2-3; 7 bases agree with TRBD2. The CDR3 has 15 residues. The V and J ends lost 4 bases and 2 bases, in that order; junction bases with no gene match: 6. The V gene's germline CDR1 is SEHNR and CDR2 FQNEAQ (reference sequence). CDR3 region: CASSSPRGVTDTQYF. The CDR3 nucleotides are TGTGCCAGCAGCTCGCCCCGGGGGGTCACAGATACGCAGTATTTT.

The CDR3 nucleotides are TGTGCCAGCAGTTCGACAGGGGGCCTTAACTATGGCTACACCTTC. Amino acid sequence: CASSSTGGLNYGYTF. The chain employs TRBV28 and TRBJ1-2; 10 nucleotides line up with TRBD1. The CDR3 length is 15 residues. CDR1 and CDR2 (germline): MDHEN, SYDVKM. V gave up 4 bases and J gave up 1 base; unmatched junction bases: 3.

The rearrangement joins TRBV7-2 to TRBJ2-1; the match to TRBD2 covers 7 bases. The CDR3 spans 19 residues. In germline, CDR1 is SGHTA, CDR2 FQGNSA. V trimming: 5 bases; J trimming: 0 bases; junction bases outside the gene matches: 16. CDR3 sequence: CASSRGLLGGKDSYNEQFF. The CDR3 DNA reads as TGTGCCAGCAGCAGGGGACTACTAGGAGGTAAGGACTCCTACAATGAGCAGTTCTTC.

CDR3 residues: CASSLLGTSGRFEQFF. Written as DNA, the CDR3 is TGTGCCAGCAGTTTACTCGGGACTAGCGGGAGGTTTGAGCAGTTCTTC. V gene TRBV28 combines with J gene TRBJ2-1; TRBD2 matches 15 bases. J lost 9 bases, V lost 2 bases, and 5 bases had no gene match. The CDR3 totals 16 residues. Germline V lookup: CDR1 MDHEN, CDR2 SYDVKM.

This chain links TRBV6-2 or TRBV6-3 with TRBJ2-5; TRBD2 might be the D (6 bases). CDR1 is MNHEY, CDR2 SVGEGT, per germline. The CDR3 is 15 residues long. The germline V and J ends were trimmed by 0 bases and 5 bases, with 13 bases remaining between them. The chain's CDR3 is CASSYSGLQGETQYF. The CDR3 bases are TGTGCCAGCAGTTACTCGGGACTCCAAGGGGAGACCCAGTACTTC.

J is TRBJ1-3 and V is TRBV4-1, with 8 bases matching TRBD1. V shed 0 bases, J shed 0 bases, and the junction held 1 base outside the gene matches. This CDR3 has 16 amino acids. Looked up from germline, CDR1 is MGHRA and CDR2 is YSYEKL. Here the CDR3 DNA reads TGCGCCAGCAGCCAAGACAGGGGGCTCTCTGGAAACACCATATATTTT. Its translation is CASSQDRGLSGNTIYF.